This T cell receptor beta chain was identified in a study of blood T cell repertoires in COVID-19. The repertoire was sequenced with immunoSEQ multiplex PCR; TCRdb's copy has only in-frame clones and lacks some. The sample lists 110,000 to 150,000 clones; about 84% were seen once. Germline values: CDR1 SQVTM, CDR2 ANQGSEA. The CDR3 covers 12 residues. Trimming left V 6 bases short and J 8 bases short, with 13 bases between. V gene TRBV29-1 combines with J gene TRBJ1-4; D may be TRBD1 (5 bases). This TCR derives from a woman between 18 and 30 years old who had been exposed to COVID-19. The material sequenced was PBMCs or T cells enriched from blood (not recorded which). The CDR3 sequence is CSVRAGGEKLFF. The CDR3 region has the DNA TGCAGCGTCCGGGCCGGGGGGGAAAAACTGTTTTTT.